These T cell receptor beta chains were read from a single sample in a study of CD8+ T cells in alopecia areata. Here immunoSEQ multiplex PCR was the method, and the copy in TCRdb shows in-frame clones only, minus some. The table lists over 150,000 clones, about 60% of them singletons, with about 14% in the top ten. Sequencing was performed on CD4+ T cells sorted from blood, taken at week 0. Receptors were obtained from a human donor with alopecia areata. Each CDR3 is given without its conserved first and last residue. D genes are given only for firm matches.

j_gene: TRBJ2-3; v_gene: TRBV2; d_gene: .; CDR3aa: ASSVMGITDTQY
j_gene: TRBJ1-1; v_gene: TRBV30; d_gene: .; CDR3aa: AWSRGSEAF
j_gene: TRBJ2-3; v_gene: TRBV5-4; d_gene: .; CDR3aa: ASSLAVGSSTDTQY
j_gene: TRBJ2-4; v_gene: TRBV18; d_gene: TRBD2; CDR3aa: ASSPVMGGQY
j_gene: TRBJ2-1; v_gene: TRBV11-2; d_gene: .; CDR3aa: ASSLVAVYNEQF
j_gene: TRBJ1-6; v_gene: TRBV27; d_gene: TRBD1; CDR3aa: ASSYRDSQNSPLH
j_gene: TRBJ1-6; v_gene: TRBV18; d_gene: TRBD1; CDR3aa: ASSPPTDRGGSPLH
j_gene: TRBJ1-6; v_gene: TRBV15; d_gene: .; CDR3aa: ATSRRGANSPLH
j_gene: TRBJ1-1; v_gene: TRBV5-6; d_gene: TRBD1; CDR3aa: ASSSTGGRRNTEAF
j_gene: TRBJ2-3; v_gene: TRBV29-1; d_gene: .; CDR3aa: SVAQHDTQY
j_gene: TRBJ1-1; v_gene: TRBV27; d_gene: .; CDR3aa: ASSLRGAAEAF
j_gene: TRBJ1-6; v_gene: TRBV5-6; d_gene: TRBD1; CDR3aa: ASSLGAGQTNSPLH
j_gene: TRBJ2-1; v_gene: TRBV23-1; d_gene: .; CDR3aa: ASSQLGEF
j_gene: TRBJ2-2; v_gene: TRBV5-1; d_gene: .; CDR3aa: ASSLGSGGDGELF
j_gene: TRBJ2-5; v_gene: TRBV29-1; d_gene: .; CDR3aa: SGTEGWYQETQY
j_gene: TRBJ1-4; v_gene: TRBV6-5; d_gene: .; CDR3aa: ASRNNMNVFEKLF
j_gene: TRBJ1-1; v_gene: TRBV27; d_gene: .; CDR3aa: ASSLFPPGIMNTEAF
j_gene: TRBJ1-6; v_gene: TRBV25-1; d_gene: .; CDR3aa: ASTGGGSPLH